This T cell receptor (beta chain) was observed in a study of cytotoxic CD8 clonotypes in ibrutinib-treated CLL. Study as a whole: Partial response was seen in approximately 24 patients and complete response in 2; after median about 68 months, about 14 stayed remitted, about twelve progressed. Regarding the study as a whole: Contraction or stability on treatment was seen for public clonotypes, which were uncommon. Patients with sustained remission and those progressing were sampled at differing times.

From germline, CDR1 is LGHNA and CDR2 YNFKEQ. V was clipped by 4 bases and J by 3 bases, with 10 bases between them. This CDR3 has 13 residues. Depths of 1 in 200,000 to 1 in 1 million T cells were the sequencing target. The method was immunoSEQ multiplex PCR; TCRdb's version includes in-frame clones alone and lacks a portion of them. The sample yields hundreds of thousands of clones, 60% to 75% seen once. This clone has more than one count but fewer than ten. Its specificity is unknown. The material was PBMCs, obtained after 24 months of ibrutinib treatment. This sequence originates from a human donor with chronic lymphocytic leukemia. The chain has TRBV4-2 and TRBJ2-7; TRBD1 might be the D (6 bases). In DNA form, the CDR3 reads TGTGCCAGCAGCCCCGAACAGGGCTACGAGCAGTACTTC. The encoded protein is CASSPEQGYEQYF.